A single TCR beta chain is shown here with its context. Enrollees, about 18 to 89 years old, lived in approximately 25 US areas. These data come from a study of blood T cell repertoires in COVID-19. The wider study: PBMCs, B-cell-depleted T cells, or T cells were the source of the cDNA or gDNA that made up the material.

Authors' analysis steps: Amplified reference gene primers provided the basis for estimating nucleated cell counts. Assay used: immunoSEQ multiplex PCR; TCRdb lists only in-frame clones, some missing. The V and J calls and the clone size are those of that table, but D and trimming were determined from the DNA. The profile covers more than 200,000 clones, with about nine tenths appearing a single time and about 6% taken by the ten largest. In germline, CDR1 is SGDLS, CDR2 YYNGEE. The CDR3 runs 14 residues. V was pared by 4 bases and J by 4 bases, with 8 bases of the junction left unmatched. Sequences were obtained from PBMCs or T cells enriched from blood (not recorded which). This receptor was taken from a woman in her 30s with acute COVID-19. The rearrangement links TRBV9 to TRBJ2-7, with TRBD2 matching 7 bases. The CDR3 region is CASSSTLAAYEQYF. CDR3 sequence (DNA): TGTGCCAGCAGCTCGACTCTAGCGGCATACGAGCAGTACTTC.